The 8 T cell receptor beta chains below all came from one sample that was sequenced in a study of tumor-infiltrating lymphocytes in primary liver carcinoma. The authors made TCR beta cDNA from about 500 ng total RNA with a constant-region primer. Libraries of TCR beta came from three nested multiplex PCR rounds with slightly modified ARM-PCR. The study ran its first two PCR rounds for roughly 10 cycles each, using TRBV1-TRBV30 forward primers and a C-beta reverse primer. TCRdb re-analysed the multiplex PCR reads in MiXCR, keeping a single row per CDR3 protein. The sample holds tens of thousands of distinct CDR3 sequences, roughly 80% seen once. Extraction of RNA together with DNA used about 17-34 mg of unsorted bulk tissue. Sequencing input: tumor-adjacent normal liver tissue. The receptors originated from a woman between 25 and 40 years old with primary liver carcinoma and hepatitis B virus infection.

Comment on this clonotype: This clone may be a read error of a much larger clone one base away. The CDR3 region has the DNA TGTGCCAGCAGTAGACTAGCGGGAAGCAAAGATACGCAGTATTTT. This sequence encodes CASSRLAGSKDTQYF. The chain couples TRBV6-4 to TRBJ2-3, with 11 bases that match TRBD2. From germline, CDR1 is MRHNA and CDR2 SNTAGT. There are 15 residues in the CDR3.

Regarding this clonotype: A junction end diverges from the germline sequence, so it may reflect a read error. The CDR3 coding sequence is TGTGCCAGCAGTGAATCAGGGGATGCGGGCTACGAACAGTACTTC. Translated: CASSESGDAGYEQYF. The rearrangement joins TRBV6-1 to TRBJ2-7; D is possibly TRBD1 (6 bases). CDR3 length: 15 amino acids. Germline V gene lookup returns CDR1 MNHNS and CDR2 SASEGT.

The chain links TRBV6-1 to TRBJ2-2; TRBD2 matches at 9 bases. From germline, CDR1 is MNHNS and CDR2 SASEGT. Unmatched junction bases numbered 13, after V lost 7 bases and J lost 7 bases. The CDR3 totals 16 residues. CDR3 sequence reads: CASKAGGLEVGGELFF. The CDR3 coding sequence is TGTGCCAGCAAGGCGGGAGGGCTCGAGGTGGGCGGGGAGCTGTTTTTT.

The CDR3 sequence is CASSLLTTAPETQYF. CDR3 coding DNA: TGTGCCAGCAGCCTTTTAACGACAGCCCCTGAGACCCAGTACTTC. V gene TRBV11-2 combines with J gene TRBJ2-5; D may be TRBD1 (5 bases). This CDR3 has 15 amino acids. Germline CDR1 and CDR2: SGHAT and FQNNGV. Trimming cost V 5 bases and J 5 bases, with 18 bases left between them.

This chain joins TRBV6-1 and TRBJ2-1; D remains ambiguous. The CDR3 extends over 14 amino acids. Deletions cut 7 bases from V and 3 bases from J, with 13 bases between. Germline V gives CDR1 MNHNS, CDR2 SASEGT. For the CDR3, the DNA is TGTGCCAGCACTGATGTTCAGGACTACAATGAGCAGTTCTTC. Translation: CASTDVQDYNEQFF.

With regard to this clonotype: The conserved closing phenylalanine or tryptophan is absent in this CDR3, likely reflecting a read error. J is TRBJ2-7 and V is TRBV5-1, with D possibly matching TRBD1 (6 bases). Germline V gene sequence: CDR1 SGHRS, CDR2 YFSETQ. This CDR3 contains 13 residues. This CDR3 is CSSSWDKAYEQYY. CDR3 nucleotide sequence: TGCTCCAGCAGCTGGGACAAGGCCTACGAGCAGTACTAC.

Concerning this clonotype: A clone one base away is much larger, so this may be a read error. The chain recombines TRBV28 with TRBJ2-5; D possibly corresponds to TRBD2 (6 bases). CDR3 length: 13 amino acids. Germline lookup yields CDR1 MDHEN and CDR2 SYDVKM. The CDR3 protein is CVSGWGARGTQYF. The CDR3 bases are TGTGTCAGCGGGTGGGGAGCTCGTGGGACCCAGTACTTC.

Comments on this clonotype: An end of the junction differs from the germline gene, which may be a read error. This chain links TRBV5-4 with TRBJ2-4, with D possibly TRBD2 on 5 matching bases. The CDR3 runs to 15 residues. Germline CDR1 and CDR2: SGHNT and YYREEE (reference sequence). This CDR3 is CASNLGGLAKNIQYF. CDR3 nucleotides: TGTGCCAGCAACTTGGGCGGACTTGCCAAAAACATTCAGTATTTC.